One and the same sample provided the 2 T cell receptor beta chains below, sequenced in a study of vaccination and CD4 T cells after COVID-19. Treatment described: approximately 11-day PBMC culture with coronavirus spike peptide pools or control peptides (ViraFEST assay). Collection of the unexposed donor's CD4+ T cells took place before the COVID-19 pandemic (2011-2018). These TCRs are of unknown antigen specificity. Oncomine TCR Beta short-read sequencing was applied to DNA from cultured CD4+ T cells. TCRdb analysed the PCR reads with MiXCR anew, one entry per CDR3 protein. The repertoire holds about 7,800 distinct CDR3 sequences, with roughly two fifths as singletons. The source material was CD4+ T cells from blood, cultured in vitro. Source of these receptors: a human donor in good health.

This clonotype was observed a few times. The chain combines TRBV20-1 with TRBJ1-2; a possible D gene is TRBD1 (5 bases). Trimming removed 5 bases at V and 7 bases at J, with 14 bases between. Germline assignment: CDR1 DFQATT and CDR2 SNEGSKA (reference sequence). The CDR3 extends over 12 amino acids. The CDR3 is CSARPGYSGYTF. The CDR3 region has the DNA TGCAGTGCTCGCCCAGGGTATAGTGGCTACACCTTC.

The V call is TRBV19, the J call TRBJ1-1, with D perhaps matching TRBD1 (6 bases). V lost 4 bases, J lost 7 bases, and 22 bases lay in between. CDR1 is LNHDA, CDR2 SQIVND, per germline (reference sequence). The CDR3 runs to 16 residues. The CDR3 sequence: CASSRWFGQREFEAFF. The CDR3 DNA sequence: TGTGCCAGTAGTAGATGGTTTGGACAGAGGGAATTTGAAGCTTTCTTT.